This TCR beta chain was documented in a study of blood T cell repertoires in COVID-19. Study in general: The samples span acute and convalescent COVID-19 from the United States, Italy and Spain.

In the original processing: Estimation of nucleated cell counts relied on the amplification of reference gene primers. Here immunoSEQ multiplex PCR was the method, and the copy in TCRdb shows in-frame clones only, minus some. V and J calls and clone size are given by that table; D and trimming were obtained from the DNA. This sample has 40,000 to 60,000 clones, with about 83% found just once. This CDR3 comprises 15 residues. Trimming shortened V by 2 bases and J by 8 bases, and 18 bases separated the two germline ends. Per germline, CDR1 MNHEY and CDR2 SVGAGI. The J gene is TRBJ1-2, the V gene TRBV6-5, with D possibly TRBD1 on 5 matching bases. The sample taken for sequencing was peripheral blood. The clonotype comes from a woman in her sixties or seventies with acute or convalescent COVID-19. The CDR3 nucleotides read TGTGCCAGCAGTTACGATTCGCAGGGTTTATTGGGCTACACCTTC. This translates into CASSYDSQGLLGYTF.